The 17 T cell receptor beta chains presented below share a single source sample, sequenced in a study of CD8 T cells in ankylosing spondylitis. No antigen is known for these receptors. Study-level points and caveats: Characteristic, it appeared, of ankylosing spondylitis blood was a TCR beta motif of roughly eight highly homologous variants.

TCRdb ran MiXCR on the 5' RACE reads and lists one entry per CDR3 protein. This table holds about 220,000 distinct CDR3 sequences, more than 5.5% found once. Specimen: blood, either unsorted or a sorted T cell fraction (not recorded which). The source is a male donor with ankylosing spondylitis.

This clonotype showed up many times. CDR3 nucleotides: TGTGCCAGCACGCCTTTTCGCAGAAGCCCCTACGAGCAGTACTTC. Translation gives CASTPFRRSPYEQYF. The chain joins TRBV28 to TRBJ2-7; no clear D gene. V dropped 7 bases and J dropped 2 bases, with 18 bases sitting between them. Looked up from germline, CDR1 is MDHEN and CDR2 is SYDVKM. This CDR3 spans 15 amino acids. Based on the CDR3 plus reference TRBV28 and TRBJ2-7, the full variable domain is DVKVTQSSRYLVKRTGEKVFLECVQDMDHENMFWYRQDPGLGLRLIYFSYDVKMKEKGDIPEGYSVSREKKERFSLILESASTNQTSMYLCASTPFRRSPYEQYFGPGTRLTVT.

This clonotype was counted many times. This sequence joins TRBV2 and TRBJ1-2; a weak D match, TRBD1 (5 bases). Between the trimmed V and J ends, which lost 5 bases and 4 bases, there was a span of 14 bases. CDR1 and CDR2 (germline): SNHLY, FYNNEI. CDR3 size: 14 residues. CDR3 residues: CASSSWEGSYGYTF. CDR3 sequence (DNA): TGTGCCAGCAGTTCTTGGGAGGGGTCCTATGGCTACACCTTC.

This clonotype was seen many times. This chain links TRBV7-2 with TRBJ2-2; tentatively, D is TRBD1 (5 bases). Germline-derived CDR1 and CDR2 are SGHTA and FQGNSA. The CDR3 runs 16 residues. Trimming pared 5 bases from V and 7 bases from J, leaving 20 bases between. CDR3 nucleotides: TGTGCCAGCAGCCCCACCGCCGGAGATAGGGGCGGGGAGCTGTTTTTT. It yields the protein CASSPTAGDRGGELFF.

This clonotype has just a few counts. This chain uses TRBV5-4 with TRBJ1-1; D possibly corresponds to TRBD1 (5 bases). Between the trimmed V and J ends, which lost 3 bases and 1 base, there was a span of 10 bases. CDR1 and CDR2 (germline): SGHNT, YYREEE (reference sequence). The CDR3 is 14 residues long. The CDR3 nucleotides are TGTGCCAGCAGCTGGGGACTGGCGAACACTGAAGCTTTCTTT. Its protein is CASSWGLANTEAFF.

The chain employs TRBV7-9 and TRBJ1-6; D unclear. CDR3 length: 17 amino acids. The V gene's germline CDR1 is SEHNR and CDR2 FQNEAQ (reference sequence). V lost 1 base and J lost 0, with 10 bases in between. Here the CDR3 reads CASSLGGGSSYNSPLHF. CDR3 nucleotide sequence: TGTGCCAGCAGCTTAGGAGGTGGGAGCTCCTATAATTCACCCCTCCACTTT. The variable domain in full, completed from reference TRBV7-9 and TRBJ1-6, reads DTGVSQNPRHKITKRGQNVTFRCDPISEHNRLYWYRQTLGQGPEFLTYFQNEAQLEKSRLLSDRFSAERPKGSFSTLEIQRTEQGDSAMYLCASSLGGGSSYNSPLHFGNGTRLTVT.

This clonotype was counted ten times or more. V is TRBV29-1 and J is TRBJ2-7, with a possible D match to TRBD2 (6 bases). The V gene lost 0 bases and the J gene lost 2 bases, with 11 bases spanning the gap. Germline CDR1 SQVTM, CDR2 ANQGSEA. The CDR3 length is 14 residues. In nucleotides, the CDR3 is TGCAGCGTTGAAGATCCGTCTAGCGCCTACGAGCAGTACTTC. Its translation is CSVEDPSSAYEQYF.

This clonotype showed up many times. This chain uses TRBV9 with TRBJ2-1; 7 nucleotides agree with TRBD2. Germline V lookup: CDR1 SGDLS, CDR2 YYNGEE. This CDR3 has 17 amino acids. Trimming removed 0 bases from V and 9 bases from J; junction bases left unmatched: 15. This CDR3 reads CASSVGGSAGPLGEQFF. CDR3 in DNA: TGTGCCAGCAGCGTAGGGGGTTCAGCGGGGCCCCTCGGTGAGCAGTTCTTC.

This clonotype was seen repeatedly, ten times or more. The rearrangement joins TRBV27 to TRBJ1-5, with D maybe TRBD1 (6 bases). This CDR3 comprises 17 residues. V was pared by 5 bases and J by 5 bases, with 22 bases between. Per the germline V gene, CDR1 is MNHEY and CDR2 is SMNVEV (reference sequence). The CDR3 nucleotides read TGTGCCAGCAGTACGTGGACTAAGGGGGGTTTCTATCAGCCCCAGCATTTT. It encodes CASSTWTKGGFYQPQHF.

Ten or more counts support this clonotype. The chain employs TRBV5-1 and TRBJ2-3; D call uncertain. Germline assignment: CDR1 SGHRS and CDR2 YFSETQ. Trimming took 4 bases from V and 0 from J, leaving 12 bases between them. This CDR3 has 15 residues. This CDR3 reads CASSPTRPSTDTQYF. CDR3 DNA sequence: TGCGCCAGCAGCCCGACCCGACCTAGCACAGATACGCAGTATTTT.

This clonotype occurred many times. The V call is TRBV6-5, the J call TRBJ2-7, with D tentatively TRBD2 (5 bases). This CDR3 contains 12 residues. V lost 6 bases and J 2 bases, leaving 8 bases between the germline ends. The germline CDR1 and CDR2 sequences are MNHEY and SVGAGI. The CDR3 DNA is TGTGCCAGCAGCCCGGGGACCTACGAGCAGTACTTC. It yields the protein CASSPGTYEQYF.

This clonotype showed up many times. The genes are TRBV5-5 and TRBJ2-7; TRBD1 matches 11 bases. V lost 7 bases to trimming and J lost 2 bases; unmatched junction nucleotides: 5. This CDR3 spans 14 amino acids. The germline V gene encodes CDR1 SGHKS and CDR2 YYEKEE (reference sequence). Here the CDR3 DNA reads TGTGCCAGCGCATGGGACAGGGGGACCTACGAGCAGTACTTC. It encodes CASAWDRGTYEQYF.

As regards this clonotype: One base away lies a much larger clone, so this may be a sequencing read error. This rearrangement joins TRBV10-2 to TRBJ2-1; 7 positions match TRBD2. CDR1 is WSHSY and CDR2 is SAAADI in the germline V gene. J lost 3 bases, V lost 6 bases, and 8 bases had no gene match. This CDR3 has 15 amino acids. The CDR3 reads CASRSWSGNYNEQFF. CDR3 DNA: TGCGCCAGCAGGTCTTGGAGCGGGAACTACAATGAGCAGTTCTTC.

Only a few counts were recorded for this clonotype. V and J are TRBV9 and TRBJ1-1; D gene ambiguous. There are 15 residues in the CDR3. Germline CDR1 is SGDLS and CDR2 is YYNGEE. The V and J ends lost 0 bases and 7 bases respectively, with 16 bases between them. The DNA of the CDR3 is TGTGCCAGCAGCGTAGGGGCCCTGAACGGCGGTGAAGCTTTCTTT. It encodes CASSVGALNGGEAFF.

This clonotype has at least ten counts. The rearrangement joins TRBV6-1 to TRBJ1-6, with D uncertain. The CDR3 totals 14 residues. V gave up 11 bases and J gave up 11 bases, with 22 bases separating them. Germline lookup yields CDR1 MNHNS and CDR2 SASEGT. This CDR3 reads CASTPGRYPPPLHF. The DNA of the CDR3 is TGTGCCTCGACACCGGGGAGATATCCTCCACCCCTCCACTTT.

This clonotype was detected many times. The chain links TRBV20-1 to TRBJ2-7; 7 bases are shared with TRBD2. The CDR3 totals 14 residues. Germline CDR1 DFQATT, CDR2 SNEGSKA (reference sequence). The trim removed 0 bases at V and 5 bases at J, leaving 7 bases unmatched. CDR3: CSARDPRGFDEQYF. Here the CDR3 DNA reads TGCAGTGCTAGAGATCCGCGGGGGTTCGACGAGCAGTACTTC.

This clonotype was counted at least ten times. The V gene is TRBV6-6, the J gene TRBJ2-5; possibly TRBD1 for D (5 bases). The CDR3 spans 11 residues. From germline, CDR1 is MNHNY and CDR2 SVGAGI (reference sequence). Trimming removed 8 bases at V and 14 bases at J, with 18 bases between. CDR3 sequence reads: CASSQQEGLYF. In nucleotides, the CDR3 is TGTGCCAGCTCCCAACAGGAAGGCCTCTACTTC.

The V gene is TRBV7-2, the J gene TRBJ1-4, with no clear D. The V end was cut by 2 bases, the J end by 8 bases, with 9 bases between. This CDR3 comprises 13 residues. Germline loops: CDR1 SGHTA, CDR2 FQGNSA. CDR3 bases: TGTGCCAGCAGCTTATACTGGAGGGAAAAACTGTTTTTT. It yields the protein CASSLYWREKLFF.